Ten or more counts support the clone carrying this T cell receptor beta chain. The CDR3 runs to 14 residues. The germline V gene encodes CDR1 SEHNR and CDR2 FQNEAQ (reference sequence). V was cut by 1 base and J by 7 bases, with 13 bases left in between. Authors of the study amplified TCR beta CDR3 regions from RNA transcripts. The HTBI primer set drove a first-round RT-PCR of the TCR CDR3. TCRdb re-called the multiplex PCR reads with MiXCR, one entry per CDR3 protein. Among 250,000 or so distinct CDR3 sequences listed, 15% were seen once. The sample originates from a study of T cells in Graves' hyperthyroidism and ophthalmopathy. In patients aged 18 to 65, hyperthyroidism was newly diagnosed, with duration under 2 months. Using 10 ml of fresh peripheral blood, PBMCs were prepared.

The sequenced sample consisted of blood. The clonotype comes from a woman between 45 and 60 years old with Graves' hyperthyroidism that later progressed to Graves' ophthalmopathy. The rearrangement links TRBV7-9 to TRBJ1-1; D uncertain. This CDR3 reads CASSLVPEPDEAFF. CDR3 DNA: TGTGCCAGCAGCTTAGTTCCGGAGCCGGATGAAGCTTTCTTT.